The clone carrying this T cell receptor (beta chain) was seen more than once but under ten times. Using a J-beta primer mix together with a sample-barcoded 5' primer, a second PCR was run for roughly 6 to 11 cycles. TCRdb processed the 5' RACE reads anew with MiXCR; each CDR3 protein has one entry. The table records more than 1.4 million distinct CDR3 sequences, 42% of them present only once. The CDR3 has 18 amino acids. In germline, CDR1 is MGHDK, CDR2 SYGVNS. V lost 3 bases to trimming and J lost 6 bases; unmatched junction nucleotides: 11. This record belongs to a study of blood T cells in healthy people across ages.

The genes are TRBV25-1 and TRBJ2-7; 16 bases map to TRBD2. Sequenced material: blood. The origin of this receptor is a woman aged 18-29 years in good health. The chain's CDR3 is CASSDTLGTSGRVAEQYF. The CDR3 DNA sequence: TGTGCCAGCAGTGATACTTTAGGGACTAGCGGGAGGGTGGCCGAGCAGTACTTC.